The rows below give T cell receptor beta chains drawn from one sample of a study of blood T cell repertoires in COVID-19. TCRdb's copy holds only in-frame clones and misses some; the assay was immunoSEQ multiplex PCR. The table has about 320,000 clones, around 90% seen once; the top ten hold approximately 5%. Material: PBMCs or T cells enriched from blood (not recorded which). The receptors derive from a man in his 60s who had recovered from COVID-19. The CDR3 runs from the conserved cysteine through the conserved F or W. Each record gives: D gene, clone size, V gene, J gene, CDR3 protein, CDR3 DNA. D genes are given only for firm matches. Only part of the rows carry a size: once, few, many, or a class if the clone is expanded.

TRBD2	NA	TRBV5-1	TRBJ2-5	CASSLRLAGNYQETQYF	TGCGCCAGCAGCTTGCGCCTAGCGGGCAACTACCAAGAGACCCAGTACTTC
TRBD1	once	TRBV2	TRBJ2-2	CASTAPTGGINTGELFF	TGTGCCAGCACCGCCCCTACAGGGGGTATAAACACCGGGGAGCTGTTTTTT
TRBD1	NA	TRBV5-1	TRBJ1-2	CASSLSQGGYGYTF	TGCGCCAGCAGCTTGTCACAGGGGGGGTATGGCTACACCTTC
NA	once	TRBV7-7	TRBJ2-1	CASSLDPGNEQFF	TGTGCTAGCAGCTTAGACCCCGGCAATGAGCAGTTCTTC
NA	NA	TRBV7-8	TRBJ2-7	CASSLLAGYYEQYF	TGTGCCAGCAGCTTACTAGCCGGCTACTACGAGCAGTACTTC
NA	NA	TRBV5-8	TRBJ2-1	CASTRGLYNEQFF	TGTGCCAGCACCAGGGGCCTTTACAATGAGCAGTTCTTC
TRBD1	NA	TRBV6-2/TRBV6-3	TRBJ1-5	CASSDPGQGQPQHF	TGTGCCAGCAGTGACCCGGGACAGGGGCAGCCCCAGCATTTT
NA	NA	TRBV19	TRBJ2-2	CASSMGWPANTGELFF	TGTGCCAGTAGTATGGGCTGGCCAGCGAACACCGGGGAGCTGTTTTTT
NA	NA	TRBV11-1	TRBJ1-1	CASSFQWATEAFF	TGTGCCAGCAGCTTCCAATGGGCCACTGAAGCTTTCTTT
TRBD1	NA	TRBV3-1/TRBV3-2	TRBJ1-5	CASSQGTGEAVGNQPQHF	TGTGCCAGCAGCCAGGGGACAGGGGAAGCTGTTGGCAATCAGCCCCAGCATTTT
NA	NA	TRBV7-2	TRBJ1-6	CASIQQGHYNSPLHF	TGTGCCAGCATCCAACAGGGCCACTATAATTCACCCCTCCACTTT
TRBD1	NA	TRBV25-1	TRBJ1-2	CASSEQGAGYGYTF	TGTGCCAGCAGTGAACAGGGGGCTGGCTATGGCTACACCTTC
NA	NA	TRBV5-1	TRBJ1-2	CASSFPDSPYGYTF	TGCGCCAGCAGCTTCCCAGACAGTCCCTATGGCTACACCTTC
TRBD1	NA	TRBV15	TRBJ1-2	CATSRGDSNYGYTF	TGTGCCACCAGCAGAGGGGACAGCAACTATGGCTACACCTTC
NA	NA	TRBV29-1	TRBJ2-3	CSVEPGNTDTQYF	TGCAGCGTTGAACCGGGAAACACAGATACGCAGTATTTT
TRBD1	NA	TRBV11-3	TRBJ2-7	CASSPRTGGEQYF	TGTGCCAGCAGCCCGCGGACAGGGGGCGAGCAGTACTTC
NA	NA	TRBV24-1	TRBJ1-1	CATSGTEGAFF	TGTGCCACCAGTGGCACCGAGGGAGCTTTCTTT
TRBD2	once	TRBV2	TRBJ2-1	CASSGRLAGDYNEQFF	TGTGCCAGCAGCGGGCGTCTAGCGGGAGATTACAATGAGCAGTTCTTC
TRBD2	NA	TRBV7-3	TRBJ2-3	CASSRGRTSGTDTQYF	TGTGCCAGCAGCAGAGGAAGGACTAGCGGGACAGATACGCAGTATTTT
TRBD2	once	TRBV18	TRBJ2-1	CASSPTSGRPLNEQFF	TGTGCCAGCTCTCCGACTAGCGGGAGGCCCTTAAATGAGCAGTTCTTC
NA	NA	TRBV7-9	TRBJ1-2	CASSDRNGYTF	TGTGCCAGCAGCGACAGGAACGGCTACACCTTC
NA	NA	TRBV15	TRBJ1-2	CATSREETGSYGYTF	TGTGCCACCAGCAGAGAAGAGACAGGTAGCTATGGCTACACCTTC